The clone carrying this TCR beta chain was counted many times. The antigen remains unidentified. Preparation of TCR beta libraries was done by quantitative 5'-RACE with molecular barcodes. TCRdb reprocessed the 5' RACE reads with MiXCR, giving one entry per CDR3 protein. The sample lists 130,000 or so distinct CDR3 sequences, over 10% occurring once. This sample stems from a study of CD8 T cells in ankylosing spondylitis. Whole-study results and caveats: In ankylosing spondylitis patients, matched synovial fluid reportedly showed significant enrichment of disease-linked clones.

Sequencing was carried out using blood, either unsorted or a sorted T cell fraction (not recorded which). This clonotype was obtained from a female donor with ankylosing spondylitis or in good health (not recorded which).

The CDR3 bases are TGTGCCAGCAGTAACAGGGGTCCCGATCAGCCCCAGCATTTT. It translates to CASSNRGPDQPQHF. The J gene is TRBJ1-5, the V gene TRBV12-3 or TRBV12-4; 7 bases fit TRBD1. V lost 5 bases to trimming and J lost 5 bases; unmatched junction nucleotides: 6. This CDR3 region has 14 residues.